This T cell receptor (beta chain) is from a study of memory CD4+ T cells and cytomegalovirus serostatus. Study-level background: Of the healthy Belgian adults, 9 or 10 were CMV seropositive and about two dozen seronegative. Study-wide points: Each of approximately 69 CMV-associated TCRbeta sequences occurred in one to five individuals.

The sort gate was single viable CD3+CD4+CD8-CD45RO+ cells for memory CD4+ T cells. Details on this clone: Its target is not known.

The CDR3 spans 13 residues. CDR1 is MGHRA, CDR2 YSYEKL, per germline. The ends were cut back, 1 base at V and 10 bases at J, with 10 bases in the middle. Data came from immunoSEQ multiplex PCR; TCRdb stores just in-frame clones and leaves some out. The table records 45,000 to 65,000 clones, 70% to 85% of them present only once. The specimen sequenced was memory CD4+ T cells from blood. V usage is TRBV4-1 and J usage is TRBJ1-4; D call uncertain. This TCR was recovered from an adult in good health and CMV-seronegative. CDR3 bases: TGCGCCAGCAGCCAAGGTGACAAGGGAAAACTGTTTTTT. It yields the protein CASSQGDKGKLFF.